The 12 T cell receptor beta chains below were found in one sample sequenced in a study of T-cell memory formation after mild COVID-19. TCRdb called the 5' RACE reads again in MiXCR, with one record for every CDR3 protein. This sample carries roughly 400,000 distinct CDR3 sequences, approximately 25% of them seen once, and the ten largest clones take around 8.7%. Specimen: PBMCs or a T cell subset sorted from them (not recorded which). These receptors all stem from an adult woman who had mild COVID-19 (a few samples of this study predate the infection). Cell type and time point are not known.

The gene calls are TRBV20-1 and TRBJ1-2; the match to TRBD1 covers 7 bases. V gave up 0 bases and J gave up 4 bases; unmatched junction bases: 5. CDR3 length: 14 amino acids. Germline lookup yields CDR1 DFQATT and CDR2 SNEGSKA (reference sequence). The CDR3 DNA is TGCAGTGCTAGAGATCAAGGGGGCCTCTATGGCTACACCTTC. Translated, it gives CSARDQGGLYGYTF.

V is TRBV5-1 and J is TRBJ2-5; 8 bases agree with TRBD1. The CDR3 totals 14 residues. V lost 1 base, J lost 5 bases, and 4 bases stayed unmatched. Per the germline V gene, CDR1 is SGHRS and CDR2 is YFSETQ. The CDR3 loop reads CASSLSTGEETQYF. CDR3 sequence (DNA): TGCGCCAGCAGCTTGTCGACAGGGGAGGAGACCCAGTACTTC.

This clonotype was seen a handful of times. The V call is TRBV7-9, the J call TRBJ2-1, with a tentative D call TRBD1 (5 bases). CDR1 is SEHNR and CDR2 is FQNEAQ in the germline V gene (reference sequence). V gave up 5 bases and J gave up 3 bases, with 8 bases separating them. The CDR3 contains 13 residues. The CDR3 DNA reads TGTGCCAGCAGCCCAGGGATCTACAATGAGCAGTTCTTC. Its protein product is CASSPGIYNEQFF.

In its sample, this clonotype was seen a few times. The rearrangement uses TRBV7-9 and TRBJ1-3; D unclear. This CDR3 has 16 amino acids. V was shortened by 4 bases and J by 0 bases, with 13 bases between the two germline ends. Germline V gene data show CDR1 as SEHNR and CDR2 as FQNEAQ (reference sequence). DNA for the CDR3: TGTGCCAGCAGCTATCCCCCGAGCAGCTCTGGAAACACCATATATTTT. As protein: CASSYPPSSSGNTIYF.

This clonotype turned up a few times. The chain combines TRBV7-2 with TRBJ2-5, with D perhaps TRBD2 (6 bases). The CDR3 has 15 residues. The germline V and J ends were trimmed by 2 bases and 5 bases, with 15 bases remaining between them. The germline gives CDR1 SGHTA, CDR2 FQGNSA. The chain's CDR3 is CASSLSASERETQYF. The CDR3 coding sequence is TGTGCCAGCAGCTTATCGGCTAGCGAGCGCGAGACCCAGTACTTC.

The chain joins TRBV29-1 to TRBJ2-1; 15 positions agree with TRBD2. V was pared by 5 bases and J by 8 bases, with 4 bases of the junction left unmatched. The CDR3 consists of 14 residues. The V gene's germline CDR1 is SQVTM and CDR2 ANQGSEA. The CDR3 DNA reads as TGCAGCGTTAGGACTAGCGGGGGGGCCCATGAGCAGTTCTTC. Its protein is CSVRTSGGAHEQFF.

The chain employs TRBV15 and TRBJ2-5, with TRBD2 matching over 12 bases. CDR3 length: 16 residues. Germline loops: CDR1 LNHNV, CDR2 YYDKDF (reference sequence). J was trimmed by 2 bases and V by 0 bases; bases with no gene match: 1. The CDR3 here is CATSREGTSGQETQYF. Here the CDR3 DNA reads TGTGCCACCAGCAGAGAAGGGACTAGCGGGCAAGAGACCCAGTACTTC.

This clonotype has only a few counts. Without the conserved terminal phenylalanine or tryptophan, this CDR3 likely stems from a read error. No DNA is shown, since the ends of the CDR3 on it are uncertain; the CDR3 is the one TCRdb lists. V usage is TRBV25-1 and J usage is TRBJ2-7; the table assigns TRBD1, which was not confirmed against the DNA. Germline V gene data show CDR1 as MGHDK and CDR2 as SYGVNS. The CDR3 region is 15 residues in length, termini included. The CDR3: CASSEHTVGGDRVLL.

This clonotype was counted between two and nine times. This sequence joins TRBV25-1 and TRBJ2-7, with D perhaps TRBD2 (6 bases). V lost 5 bases and J 6 bases, leaving 11 bases between the germline ends. CDR1 and CDR2 (germline): MGHDK, SYGVNS. This CDR3 region has 12 residues. CDR3 in amino acids: CASSIPGSEQYF. The CDR3 nucleotides read TGTGCCAGCAGTATCCCCGGGAGCGAGCAGTACTTC.

This clonotype was counted a few times. The chain joins TRBV7-9 to TRBJ1-4, with TRBD1 as a possible D gene (5 bases). Trimming took off 4 bases at V and 0 bases at J, with 12 bases between the two ends. CDR1 and CDR2 (germline): SEHNR, FQNEAQ (reference sequence). This CDR3 spans 16 amino acids. Here the CDR3 DNA reads TGTGCCAGCAGCTGGACGGGGGGACCAACTAATGAAAAACTGTTTTTT. Its translation: CASSWTGGPTNEKLFF.

V gene TRBV7-9 combines with J gene TRBJ2-1; D gene ambiguous. The CDR3 covers 15 residues. V gave up 5 bases and J gave up 7 bases, with 18 bases separating them. CDR1 is SEHNR and CDR2 is FQNEAQ in the germline V gene (reference sequence). The CDR3 is CASSPPLSQENEQFF. DNA for the CDR3: TGTGCCAGCAGCCCGCCGTTATCTCAAGAGAATGAGCAGTTCTTC.

This clonotype occurred a few times. The rearrangement joins TRBV5-1 to TRBJ1-6; D not resolved. Germline V gene data show CDR1 as SGHRS and CDR2 as YFSETQ. The CDR3 is 13 residues long. The V gene lost 0 bases and the J gene lost 10 bases, with 8 bases spanning the gap. The CDR3 loop reads CASSLGEESPLHF. DNA of the CDR3: TGCGCCAGCAGCTTGGGAGAGGAGTCACCCCTCCACTTT.